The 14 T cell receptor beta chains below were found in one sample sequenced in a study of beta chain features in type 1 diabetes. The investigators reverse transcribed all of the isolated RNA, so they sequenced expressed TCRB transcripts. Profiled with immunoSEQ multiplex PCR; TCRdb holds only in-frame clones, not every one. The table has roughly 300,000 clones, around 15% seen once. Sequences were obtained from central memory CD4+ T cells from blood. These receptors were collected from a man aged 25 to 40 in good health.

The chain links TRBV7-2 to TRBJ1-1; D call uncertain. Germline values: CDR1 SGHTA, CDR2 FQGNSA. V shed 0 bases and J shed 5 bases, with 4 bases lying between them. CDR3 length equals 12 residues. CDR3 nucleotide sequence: TGTGCCAGCAGCTTAGCTCAAACTGAAGCTTTCTTT. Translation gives CASSLAQTEAFF.

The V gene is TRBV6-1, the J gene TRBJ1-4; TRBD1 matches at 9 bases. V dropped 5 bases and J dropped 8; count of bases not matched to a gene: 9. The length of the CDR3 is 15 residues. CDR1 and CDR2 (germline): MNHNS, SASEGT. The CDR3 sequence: CASSPRDRVWEKLFF. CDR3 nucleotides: TGTGCCAGCAGTCCAAGGGACAGGGTTTGGGAAAAACTGTTTTTT.

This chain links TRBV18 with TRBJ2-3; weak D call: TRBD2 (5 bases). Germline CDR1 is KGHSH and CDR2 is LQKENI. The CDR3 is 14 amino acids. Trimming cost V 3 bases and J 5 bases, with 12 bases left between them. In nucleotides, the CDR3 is TGTGCCAGCTCACCTTTCTGGGGAGAAGATACGCAGTATTTT. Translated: CASSPFWGEDTQYF.

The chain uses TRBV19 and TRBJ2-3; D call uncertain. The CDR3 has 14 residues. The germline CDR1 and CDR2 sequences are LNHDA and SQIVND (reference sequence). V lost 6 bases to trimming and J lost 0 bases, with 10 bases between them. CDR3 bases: TGTGCCAGTAGCTCATCCATAAGCACAGATACGCAGTATTTT. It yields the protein CASSSSISTDTQYF.

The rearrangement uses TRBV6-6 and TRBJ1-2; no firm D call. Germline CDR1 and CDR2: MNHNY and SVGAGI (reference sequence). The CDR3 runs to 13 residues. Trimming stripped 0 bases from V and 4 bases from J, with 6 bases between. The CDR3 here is CASSYSPGYGYTF. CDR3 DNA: TGTGCCAGCAGTTACTCCCCGGGCTATGGCTACACCTTC.

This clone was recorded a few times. The CDR3, as DNA: TGTGCCATGGGGGGAGTTCGACAAGAGACCCAGTACTTC. Translation gives CAMGGVRQETQYF. The chain joins TRBV6-5 to TRBJ2-5; a weak D match, TRBD2 (6 bases). The V end lost 10 bases, the J end lost 2 bases, and 14 bases lay between the germline ends. CDR1 is MNHEY, CDR2 SVGAGI, per germline. The CDR3 totals 13 residues.

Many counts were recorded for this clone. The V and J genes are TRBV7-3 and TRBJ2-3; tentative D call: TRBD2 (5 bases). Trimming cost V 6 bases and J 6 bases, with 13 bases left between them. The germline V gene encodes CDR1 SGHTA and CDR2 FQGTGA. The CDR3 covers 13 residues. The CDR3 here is CASSVTRVDTQYF. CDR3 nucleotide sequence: TGTGCCAGCAGTGTTACGAGGGTGGATACGCAGTATTTT.

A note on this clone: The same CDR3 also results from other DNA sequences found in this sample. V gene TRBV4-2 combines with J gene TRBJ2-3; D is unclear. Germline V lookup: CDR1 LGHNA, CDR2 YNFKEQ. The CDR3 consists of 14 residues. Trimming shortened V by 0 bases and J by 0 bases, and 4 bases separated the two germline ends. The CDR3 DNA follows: TGTGCCAGCAGCCAAGATCGAAGCACAGATACGCAGTATTTT. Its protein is CASSQDRSTDTQYF.

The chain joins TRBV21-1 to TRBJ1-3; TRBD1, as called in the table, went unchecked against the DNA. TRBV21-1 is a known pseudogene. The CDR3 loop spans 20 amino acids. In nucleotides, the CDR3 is TGTGCCAGCAGTAGGGGAAGGGACAGCCACCAGAATGTTCCTGGAAACACCATATATTTT. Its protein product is CASSRGRDSHQNVPGNTIYF.

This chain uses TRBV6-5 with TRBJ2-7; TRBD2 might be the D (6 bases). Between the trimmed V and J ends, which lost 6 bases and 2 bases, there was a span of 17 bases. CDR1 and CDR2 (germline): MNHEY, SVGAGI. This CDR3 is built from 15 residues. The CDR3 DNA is TGTGCCAGCAGAGGTAGTGGGGGGAGGCCCTACGAGCAGTACGTC. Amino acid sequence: CASRGSGGRPYEQYV.

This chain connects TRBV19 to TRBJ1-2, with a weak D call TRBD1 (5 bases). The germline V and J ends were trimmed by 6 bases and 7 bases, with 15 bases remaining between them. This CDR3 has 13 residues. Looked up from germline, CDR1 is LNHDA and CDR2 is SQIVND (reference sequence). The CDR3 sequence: CASSFTREGGYTF. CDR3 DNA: TGTGCCAGTAGCTTCACCAGGGAGGGTGGCTACACCTTC.

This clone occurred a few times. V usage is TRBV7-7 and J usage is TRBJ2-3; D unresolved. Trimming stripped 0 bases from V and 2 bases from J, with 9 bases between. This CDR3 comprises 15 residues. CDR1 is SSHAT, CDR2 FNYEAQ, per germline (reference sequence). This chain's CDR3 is CASSLALGYTDTQYF. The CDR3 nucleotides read TGTGCCAGCAGCTTAGCGCTAGGGTACACAGATACGCAGTATTTT.

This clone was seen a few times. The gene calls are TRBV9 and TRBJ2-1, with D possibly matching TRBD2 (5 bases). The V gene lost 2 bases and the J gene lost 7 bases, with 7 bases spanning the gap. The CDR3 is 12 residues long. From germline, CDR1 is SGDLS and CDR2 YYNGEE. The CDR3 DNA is TGTGCCAGCAGCGTCACGGGAAATGAGCAGTTCTTC. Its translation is CASSVTGNEQFF.

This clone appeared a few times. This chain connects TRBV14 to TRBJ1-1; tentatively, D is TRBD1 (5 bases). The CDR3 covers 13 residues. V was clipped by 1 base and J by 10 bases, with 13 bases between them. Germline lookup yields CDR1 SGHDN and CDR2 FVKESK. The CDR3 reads CASSQVRGRTAFF. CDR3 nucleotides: TGTGCCAGCAGCCAAGTGAGGGGCCGGACAGCTTTCTTT.